What follows is one T cell receptor (beta chain) and its context. Antigen unknown. This CDR3 has 14 residues. J gave up 9 bases and V 1 base, and 6 bases lay outside the gene matches. CDR1 and CDR2 from the germline V gene are DFQATT and SNEGSKA (reference sequence). The sample comes from a study of regulatory T cells in long-lasting Graves disease. Arm-PCR of CDR3 regions and iRepertoire HTBI primers were used to build TCR beta libraries. TCRdb fed the multiplex PCR reads into MiXCR, producing one record per CDR3 protein. The data show around 460,000 distinct CDR3 sequences, approximately 15% seen once. Broader study findings: There were preferences for TRBV28, TRBJ1-2 and TRBJ2-5 in persistent disease.

Time point specified: newly diagnosed GD, antithyroid drugs for less than 3 months. From RNA extracted from PBMCs, the TCR library was made. Investigators report Graves' disease was diagnosed under American Thyroid Association guidelines. In addition, the sample was reused for a study of T cells in Graves' hyperthyroidism and ophthalmopathy. As that study records: The hyperthyroidism was newly diagnosed and had lasted under 2 months; the patients were aged 18 to 65.

This chain uses TRBV20-1 with TRBJ1-5, with TRBD1 matching 10 bases. This TCR was sampled from a woman between 50 and 59 years old with Graves disease. This specimen consisted of peripheral blood mononuclear cells (PBMCs), obtained at new diagnosis, from a patient treated with antithyroid drugs. CDR3 in amino acids: CSARARDRGRPQHF. The CDR3 bases are TGCAGTGCTAGAGCCCGGGACAGGGGACGGCCCCAGCATTTT.